This record looks at one T cell receptor (beta chain) sequence and its context. The CDR3 covers 12 residues. Germline CDR1 and CDR2: SQVTM and ANQGSEA. This sample is drawn from a study of Graves' ophthalmopathy and Graves' hyperthyroidism. For repertoire sequencing, the TCR beta CDR3 regions were amplified from RNA transcripts. Following a first-round RT-PCR that used HTBI primers, a second-round multiplex PCR was carried out. TCRdb recomputed calls from the multiplex PCR reads with MiXCR, one row per CDR3 protein. The sample lists about 740,000 distinct CDR3 sequences, roughly two fifths occurring once.

Material: peripheral blood. The sequence came from an adult man with Graves' ophthalmopathy. The chain employs TRBV29-1 and TRBJ1-4; 9 bases are shared with TRBD1. The CDR3 coding sequence is TGCAGAGTGGGACAGGGCACTGAAAAACTGTTTTTT. This sequence encodes CRVGQGTEKLFF.